A selection of T cell receptor beta chains follows, all from one sample in a study of control samples from healthy donors and cancer patients. Data came from immunoSEQ multiplex PCR; TCRdb stores just in-frame clones and leaves some out. The data show 25,000 to 35,000 clones, around 92% seen once. Specimen: PBMCs. These receptors came from a man in his fifties with lung cancer. Each CDR3 is given with its conserved first and last residue. Fields, in order: J gene, clone size, D gene, V gene, CDR3 DNA, CDR3 protein. D genes are given only for firm matches. For some rows the clone size is stated as once, few or many, or as a class when expanded; others skip it.

>TRBJ2-7|-|TRBD1|TRBV19
TGTGCCACTACCCCCGGGACAGGGGTTTACGAGCAGTACTTC
CATTPGTGVYEQYF
>TRBJ1-1|-|-|TRBV5-1
TGCGCCAGCAGCCGATCCGGTACGAGGGAGGTTCGAGCTTTCTTT
CASSRSGTREVRAFF
>TRBJ1-2|-|-|TRBV30
TGTGCCTGGAGTCAGGGGAACTATGGCTACACCTTC
CAWSQGNYGYTF
>TRBJ1-2|-|-|TRBV19
TGTGCCAGTAGTAACACACCCGCCGTAGGTGGCTACACCTTC
CASSNTPAVGGYTF
>TRBJ2-1|-|TRBD2|TRBV27
TGTGCCAGCAGTCCCTCGGGACTAGCGGGGGCTCGCTTAAGGCAGTTCTTC
CASSPSGLAGARLRQFF
>TRBJ2-7|-|TRBD1|TRBV10-3
TGTGCCATCAGACGCGACAGGGGAACTAACGAGCAGTACTTC
CAIRRDRGTNEQYF
>TRBJ1-4|-|TRBD1|TRBV5-4
TGTGCCAGCAGCCCCTCGACAGGGCAAAATAATGAAAAACTGTTTTTT
CASSPSTGQNNEKLFF
>TRBJ2-3|-|-|TRBV11-1
TGTGCCAGCAGCCCTCAGGTGGGGCGCACAGATACGCAGTATTTT
CASSPQVGRTDTQYF
>TRBJ1-1|once|-|TRBV12-5
TGTGCTAGTGGTTTGGTACAGAGGGGGGCGGCCGCTTTCTTT
CASGLVQRGAAAFF
>TRBJ1-2|-|-|TRBV3-1/TRBV3-2
TGTGCCAGCAGCCACCCAGGGACAAGGGGGGATTTGGAATGTGGCTACACCTTC
CASSHPGTRGDLECGYTF
>TRBJ1-1|-|TRBD1|TRBV3-1/TRBV3-2
TGTGCCAGCAGCCTGGGACAGGGTAGGATGTTTGACACTGAAGCTTTCTTT
CASSLGQGRMFDTEAFF
>TRBJ1-1|-|-|TRBV15
TGTGCCACCAGCAGAGAGGGGGTCACTGAAGCTTTCTTT
CATSREGVTEAFF
>TRBJ1-3|-|TRBD1|TRBV6-6
TGTGCCAGCAGTCGATGGACAGGGGCATCCGGAAACACCATATATTTT
CASSRWTGASGNTIYF
>TRBJ1-6|-|-|TRBV19
TGTGCCAGTAGTATTATAGGGGTAGGATCACCCCTCCACTTT
CASSIIGVGSPLHF
>TRBJ2-3|-|TRBD1|TRBV4-1
TGCGCCAGCAGCCGGGGACCGACAGGGCTAAGGAATACGCAGTATTTT
CASSRGPTGLRNTQYF
>TRBJ1-2|-|-|TRBV6-5
TGTGCCAGCAGTACTCGGGGCCTGCGGGCATATGGCTACACCTTC
CASSTRGLRAYGYTF
>TRBJ1-3|once|-|TRBV6-5
TGTGCCAGTCCAGGTAACTCTGGAAACACCATATATTTT
CASPGNSGNTIYF
>TRBJ2-5|-|TRBD2|TRBV5-1
TGCGCCAGCAGCCGGGGACTAGCGGTACAAGAGATCCAGTACTTC
CASSRGLAVQEIQYF
>TRBJ1-1|-|-|TRBV6-2/TRBV6-3
TGTGCCAGCAGTTGGGCTAAACAGGAGAACACTGAAGCTTTCTTT
CASSWAKQENTEAFF
>TRBJ1-2|-|TRBD1|TRBV5-4
TGTGCCAGCAGCTTGGGGGACAGTTTTAACTATGGCTACACCTTC
CASSLGDSFNYGYTF
>TRBJ1-2|-|-|TRBV28
TGTGCCAGCAGCCGAGGGGACAACTATGGCTACACCTTC
CASSRGDNYGYTF
>TRBJ2-1|-|-|TRBV19
TGTGCCAGTAGTATTTCTACGCCAGGGCATGAGCAGTTCTTC
CASSISTPGHEQFF
>TRBJ2-3|few|TRBD1|TRBV6-5
TGTGCCAGCAGTCGAGGACAGGTTCGATCCGATACGCAGTATTTT
CASSRGQVRSDTQYF
>TRBJ2-5|-|-|TRBV5-1
TGCGCCAGCAGCTTGGGGGGGACCAGAGAAGAGACCCAGTACTTC
CASSLGGTREETQYF
>TRBJ2-5|-|TRBD2|TRBV7-2
TGTGCCAGCAGCCCTCGGCTAGCGGGGGGGCGGGGACAAGAGACCCAGTACTTC
CASSPRLAGGRGQETQYF
>TRBJ2-3|few|TRBD2|TRBV9
TGTGCCAGCAGCGTAGGTGCTAGCGGGGGGACCAGCACAGATACGCAGTATTTT
CASSVGASGGTSTDTQYF
>TRBJ1-1|-|-|TRBV3-1/TRBV3-2
TGTGCCAGCAGCGGGCTTCTAGGGACTGACAACACTGAAGCTTTCTTT
CASSGLLGTDNTEAFF
>TRBJ1-1|-|-|TRBV7-3
TGTGCCAGCAGCCCATCGGGACGGAACACTGAAGCTTTCTTT
CASSPSGRNTEAFF
>TRBJ2-7|-|-|TRBV7-9
TGTGCCAGCAGCTTGGGGACGGGGACCTACGAGCAGTACTTC
CASSLGTGTYEQYF
>TRBJ2-7|-|-|TRBV10-3
TGTGCCATCGGCGCTGAGGGGTCCTACGAGCAGTACTTC
CAIGAEGSYEQYF
>TRBJ1-5|-|-|TRBV11-3
TGTGCCTGCAGCGGGGGGTGGGTGGGTATATACAATCAGCCCCAGCATTTT
CACSGGWVGIYNQPQHF
>TRBJ1-6|-|-|TRBV2
TGTGCCAGCAGTGAAGTAGAGGGGAGCTCCTATAATTCACCCCTCCACTTT
CASSEVEGSSYNSPLHF
>TRBJ2-5|once|TRBD1|TRBV11-2
TGTGCCAGCAGCGCCACGACAGGGTTCCTAGAGACCCAGTACTTC
CASSATTGFLETQYF
>TRBJ1-1|-|-|TRBV7-2
TGTGCCAGCAGCTCCTCGACGTATGGAATCAGGTTCTTT
CASSSSTYGIRFF
>TRBJ1-1|-|-|TRBV7-2
TGTGCCAGCAGCGACCAGGGTTACACTGAAGCTTTCTTT
CASSDQGYTEAFF
>TRBJ2-5|-|-|TRBV5-8
TGTGCCAGCAGCTTAACGTCTCGGGAGACCCAGTACTTC
CASSLTSRETQYF
>TRBJ1-4|-|TRBD1|TRBV27
TGTGCCAGCAGTGGAACTGAGGGGGCCCGTGAAAAACTGTTTTTT
CASSGTEGAREKLFF
>TRBJ1-6|once|-|TRBV9
TGTGCCAGCAGCGTAGGAGATGGGACATCTCTCCACTTT
CASSVGDGTSLHF
>TRBJ2-3|-|TRBD2|TRBV25-1
TGTGCCAGCAGTCACGGGAGGGTGGCAGATACGCAGTATTTT
CASSHGRVADTQYF
>TRBJ1-4|-|-|TRBV11-1
TGTGCCAGCAGCTTGGGACGGAGTAATGAAAAACTGTTTTTT
CASSLGRSNEKLFF
>TRBJ1-2|-|TRBD1|TRBV18
TGTGCCAGCTCACCCGGGACAGACTATGGCTACACCTTC
CASSPGTDYGYTF
>TRBJ1-2|-|-|TRBV9
TGTGCCAGCAGCGCCACACAGGGTGGCGACTATGGCTACACCTTC
CASSATQGGDYGYTF
>TRBJ1-1|-|TRBD1|TRBV5-4
TGTGCCAGCAGCTTGGGGACAGGGCTCATGAACACTGAAGCTTTCTTT
CASSLGTGLMNTEAFF
>TRBJ2-2|-|-|TRBV6-1
TGTGCCAGCAGTGAAACTACCGGGGAGCTGTTTTTT
CASSETTGELFF
>TRBJ1-4|-|-|TRBV2
TGCGCCAGCAGGTGGGGATCAGGCGTTAATGAAAAACTGTTTTTT
CASRWGSGVNEKLFF
>TRBJ2-7|-|-|TRBV5-8
TGTGCCAGCAGGTTCTACGAGCAGTACTTC
CASRFYEQYF
>TRBJ2-1|-|TRBD2|TRBV10-3
TGTGCCATCAGTGATCTTAATAGCGGGGGGAGGAATGAGCAGTTCTTC
CAISDLNSGGRNEQFF
>TRBJ1-5|once|-|TRBV6-5
TGTGCCAGCAGGATTGGGCAGCTTAATCAGCCCCAGCATTTT
CASRIGQLNQPQHF
>TRBJ1-1|-|-|TRBV5-1
TGCGCCAGCAGGGACAAAATGAACACTGAAGCTTTCTTT
CASRDKMNTEAFF